The rows below give T cell receptor beta chains drawn from one sample of a study of Graves' ophthalmopathy and Graves' hyperthyroidism. TCRdb recomputed calls from the multiplex PCR reads with MiXCR, one row per CDR3 protein. The sample yields almost 40,000 distinct CDR3 sequences, approximately 55% seen once. The sequenced sample consisted of peripheral blood. These receptors were collected from an adult woman with stable Graves' hyperthyroidism. The CDR3 runs from the conserved cysteine through the conserved F or W. The D gene is left open where the match is weak. Clone size is given for some rows only: seen once, a few or many times, or a class if the clone is expanded.

J gene | V gene | D gene | CDR3 length | clone size | CDR3 DNA | CDR3 protein
TRBJ2-2 | TRBV14 | TRBD2 | 21 | many | TGTGCCAGCAGCCCACTATATGGACTAGCGGGAGGGCCGGGAGAAACCGGGGAGCTGTTTTTT | CASSPLYGLAGGPGETGELFF
TRBJ1-1 | TRBV29-1 | . | 12 | . | TGCAGCTTAGGCGGGACATTCACTGAAGCTTTCTTT | CSLGGTFTEAFF
TRBJ1-2 | TRBV10-2 | . | 13 | . | TGCGCCAGCAGTGATGGGGGCGCCTATGGCTACACCTTC | CASSDGGAYGYTF
TRBJ2-7 | TRBV9 | TRBD1 | 14 | . | TGTGCCAGCAGCCCCGGGACAGGGATTTACGAGCAGTACTTC | CASSPGTGIYEQYF
TRBJ2-7 | TRBV7-9 | . | 15 | many | TGTGCCAGCAGTTTCCCACCGGGACGGATATACGAGCAGTACTTC | CASSFPPGRIYEQYF
TRBJ1-4 | TRBV10-3 | . | 15 | . | TGTGCCATCAGTGATCACAGGGCAACTAATGAAAAACTGTTTTTT | CAISDHRATNEKLFF
TRBJ1-2 | TRBV20-1 | . | 14 | many | TGCAGTGCACCACGGGGGGGGGCGGACGGGAGCTACACCTTC | CSAPRGGADGSYTF
TRBJ2-3 | TRBV20-1 | TRBD2 | 14 | . | TGCAGTGCTAGCGGAGCGGGAGCCCCAGATACGCAGTATTTT | CSASGAGAPDTQYF
TRBJ2-7 | TRBV10-3 | . | 14 | many | TGTGCCATCAGTGAATTAGGGGGCTCCTACGAGCAGTACTTC | CAISELGGSYEQYF
TRBJ2-5 | TRBV7-3 | . | 16 | . | TGTGCCAGCAGCCGGGAGCCGAGGACCGGGGAGGAGACCCAGTACTTC | CASSREPRTGEETQYF
TRBJ1-1 | TRBV28 | . | 15 | . | TGTGCCAGCAGTGGATCTGGGGCGGTGAACACTGAAGCTTTCTTT | CASSGSGAVNTEAFF
TRBJ2-7 | TRBV28 | TRBD1 | 14 | many | TGTGCCAGCAACAAACAGGGGACAAGGGGGGAGCAGTACTTC | CASNKQGTRGEQYF
TRBJ1-4 | TRBV19 | . | 13 | medium-sized | TGTGCCAGTGAAGTTAACCCTAATGAAAAACTGTTTTTT | CASEVNPNEKLFF
TRBJ2-7 | TRBV5-1 | TRBD1 | 15 | many | TGCGCCAGCAGCAGAGACAGGGGGAGCTCCTACGAGCAGTACTTC | CASSRDRGSSYEQYF
TRBJ2-7 | TRBV19 | TRBD2 | 14 | . | TGTGCCAGTAACTCAGCGGGAGCCTCCTACGAGCAGTACTTC | CASNSAGASYEQYF
TRBJ2-7 | TRBV5-8 | . | 13 | many | TGTGCCAGCAGCTTGCCCGGGAGTGGCGAGCAGTACTTC | CASSLPGSGEQYF
TRBJ2-7 | TRBV30 | . | 13 | many | TGTGCCTGGAGTGTAGGTCAGGGCTACGAGCAGTACTTC | CAWSVGQGYEQYF
TRBJ2-7 | TRBV29-1 | TRBD2 | 13 | many | TGCAGCGTCACCCGGGGGGGAGGGTACGAGCAGTACTTC | CSVTRGGGYEQYF
TRBJ1-1 | TRBV20-1 | . | 13 | . | TGCAGTGCTAGGATGCGGGGCGATACTGAAGCTCTCTTT | CSARMRGDTEALF
TRBJ1-1 | TRBV20-1 | . | 11 | . | TGCAGTGCTAGTACGAAGGCTGAAGCTTTCTTT | CSASTKAEAFF
TRBJ2-3 | TRBV7-8 | TRBD2 | 19 | . | TGTGCCAGCAGCTTAGTTGGAGGTTCGGGAGGCGGGAGCGGAGATACGCAGTATTTT | CASSLVGGSGGGSGDTQYF